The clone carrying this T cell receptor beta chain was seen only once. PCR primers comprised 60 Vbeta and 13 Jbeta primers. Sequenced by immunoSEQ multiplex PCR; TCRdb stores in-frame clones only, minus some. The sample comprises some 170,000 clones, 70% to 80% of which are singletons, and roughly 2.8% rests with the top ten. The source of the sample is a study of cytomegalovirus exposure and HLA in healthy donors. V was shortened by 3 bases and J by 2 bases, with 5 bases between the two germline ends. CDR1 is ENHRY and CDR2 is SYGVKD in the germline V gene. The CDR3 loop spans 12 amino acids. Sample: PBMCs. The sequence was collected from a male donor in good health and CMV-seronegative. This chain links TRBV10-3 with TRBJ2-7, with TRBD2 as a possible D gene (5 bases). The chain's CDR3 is CAISDGTYEQYF. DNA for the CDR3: TGTGCCATCAGTGACGGGACCTACGAGCAGTACTTC.